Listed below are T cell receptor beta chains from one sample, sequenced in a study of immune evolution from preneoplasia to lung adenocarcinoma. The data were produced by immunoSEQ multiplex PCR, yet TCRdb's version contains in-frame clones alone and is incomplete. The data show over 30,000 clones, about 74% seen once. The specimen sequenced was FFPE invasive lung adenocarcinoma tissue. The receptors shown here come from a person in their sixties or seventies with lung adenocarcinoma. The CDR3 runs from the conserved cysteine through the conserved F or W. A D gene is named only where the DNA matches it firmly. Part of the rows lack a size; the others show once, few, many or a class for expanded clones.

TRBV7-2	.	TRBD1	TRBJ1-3	TGTGCCAGCAGGACAGGGCATCAGTTTGGGGGGAACACCATATATTTT	CASRTGHQFGGNTIYF
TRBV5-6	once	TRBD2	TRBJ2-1	TGTGCCAGCAGCTTGACTAGCGGGGACAATGAGCAGTTCTTC	CASSLTSGDNEQFF
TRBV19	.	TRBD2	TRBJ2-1	TGTGCCAGTAGTGCGGTAGCGTCTAGCGGACACAATGAGCAGTTCTTC	CASSAVASSGHNEQFF
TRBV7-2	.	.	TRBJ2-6	TGTGCCAGCAGCCCAGATCGTATTGGGGCCAACGTCCTGACTTTC	CASSPDRIGANVLTF
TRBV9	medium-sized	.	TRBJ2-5	TGTGCCAGCAGCGTACGAGGGAGCGGGTTTGAGACCCAGTACTTC	CASSVRGSGFETQYF
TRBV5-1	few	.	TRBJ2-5	TGCGCCAGCAGAATGCAAGAGACCCAGTACTTC	CASRMQETQYF
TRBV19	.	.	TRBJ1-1	TGTGCCAGTAGTATGGGCCGAGCTGAAGCTTTCTTT	CASSMGRAEAFF
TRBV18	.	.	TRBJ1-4	TGTGCCAGCTCGTCGAGGGGTGAAAAACTGTTTTTT	CASSSRGEKLFF
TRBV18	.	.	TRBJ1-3	TGTGCCAGCTCACCAGCAGGCCGCTCTGGAAACACCATATATTTT	CASSPAGRSGNTIYF
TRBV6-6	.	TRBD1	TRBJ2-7	TGTGCCAGCAAATCATGGACAGGATCCTACGAGCAGTACTTC	CASKSWTGSYEQYF
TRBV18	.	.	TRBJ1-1	TGTGCCAGCTCAGTGGGAGGGACGAACACTGAAGCTTTCTTT	CASSVGGTNTEAFF
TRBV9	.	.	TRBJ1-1	TGTGCCAGCAGCCCTGTGACAAAGGACACTGAAGCTTTCTTT	CASSPVTKDTEAFF
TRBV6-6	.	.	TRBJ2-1	TGTGCCAGCACCCACGGGAGAGAGCAGTTCTTC	CASTHGREQFF
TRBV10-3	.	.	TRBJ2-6	TGTGCCATCGGTCAACTTTCTGGGGCCAACGTCCTGACTTTC	CAIGQLSGANVLTF
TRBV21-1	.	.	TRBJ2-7	TGTGCCAGCAGCAAAAGGAAGGGGGGCTCCTACGAGCAGTACTTC	CASSKRKGGSYEQYF
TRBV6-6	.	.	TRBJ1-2	TGTGCCAGCAGTTCCACCGGACAAGCCTATGGCTACACCTTC	CASSSTGQAYGYTF
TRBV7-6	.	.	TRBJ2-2	TGTGCCAGCAGCTTACCCCCCTCCTACACCGGGGAGCTGTTTTTT	CASSLPPSYTGELFF
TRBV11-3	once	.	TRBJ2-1	TGTGCCAGCAGCGACGGACAGACGAATGAGCAGTTCTTC	CASSDGQTNEQFF
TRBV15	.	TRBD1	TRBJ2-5	TGTGCCACCAGCAGTTTTATCGACAGGGTGGTTGAGACCCAGTACTTC	CATSSFIDRVVETQYF
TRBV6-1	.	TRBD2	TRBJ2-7	TGTGCCAGCAGTGAAGAGGTAGCGGGAGGTGGCGAGCAGTACTTC	CASSEEVAGGGEQYF
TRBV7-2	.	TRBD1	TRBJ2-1	TGTGCCAGCAGCTCCAGACAGGGTATTAGCGATGAGCAGTTCTTC	CASSSRQGISDEQFF
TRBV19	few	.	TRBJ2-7	TGTGCCAGTAGCCTCACTACCCCAAGCGGTCGGGGAGCAGGTAAAGAGCAGTACTTC	CASSLTTPSGRGAGKEQYF
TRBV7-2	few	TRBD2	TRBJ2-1	TGTGCCAGCAGCCGACTAGCGGGAGCACAGTTCTTC	CASSRLAGAQFF
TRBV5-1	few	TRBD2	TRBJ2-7	TGCGCCAGCAGCTTGGGTATAGCGGGAGGGCCGGGCGAGCAGTACTTC	CASSLGIAGGPGEQYF
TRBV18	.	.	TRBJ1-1	TGTGCCAGCTCACCATTCCTCGGGACGGAAGGTGGGTTCACTGAAGCTTTCTTT	CASSPFLGTEGGFTEAFF
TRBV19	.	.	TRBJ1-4	TGTGCCAGTAGCCTCGGGGGGGTTGAAAAACTGTTTTTT	CASSLGGVEKLFF
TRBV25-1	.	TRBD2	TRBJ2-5	TGTGCCAGCAGTGAATTGATAGCGGGTAACCAAGAGACCCAGTACTTC	CASSELIAGNQETQYF
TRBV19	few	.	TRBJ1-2	TGTGCCAGTAGTATCAATTCGGCCTTCGGGGCTGTAGGCTACACCTTC	CASSINSAFGAVGYTF
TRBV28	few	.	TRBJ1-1	TGTGCCAGCAGCCGCAGGGCAGCGAACACTGAAGCTTTCTTT	CASSRRAANTEAFF
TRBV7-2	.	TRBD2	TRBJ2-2	TGTGCCAGCAGCCTCATAGCGGGAGCGATCACCGGGGAGCTGTTTTTT	CASSLIAGAITGELFF
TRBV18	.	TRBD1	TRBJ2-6	TGTGCCAGCTCACCGGGACAGGGTGCCCTCGAGGCCAACGTCCTGACTTTC	CASSPGQGALEANVLTF
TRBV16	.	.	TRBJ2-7	TGTGCCAGCAGCCATTTTGCCAGGCCGGTAGAGCAGTACTTC	CASSHFARPVEQYF
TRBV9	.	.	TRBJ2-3	TGTGCCAGCAGCGTAATGGGTACTAGCACAGATACGCAGTATTTT	CASSVMGTSTDTQYF
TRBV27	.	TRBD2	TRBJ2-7	TGTGCCAGCCGCCGGACGGGGGGATACGAGCAGTACTTC	CASRRTGGYEQYF
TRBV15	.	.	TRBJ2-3	TGTGCCACCAGCAGAAGGACTGATGGCACAGATACGCAGTATTTT	CATSRRTDGTDTQYF
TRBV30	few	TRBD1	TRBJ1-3	TGTGCCTGGAGTCCCGGACAGGGGGTGGTCACCATATATTTT	CAWSPGQGVVTIYF
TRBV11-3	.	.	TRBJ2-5	TGTGCCAGCAGCTTATCTGGGGTTTTGGGAGAGACCCAGTACTTC	CASSLSGVLGETQYF
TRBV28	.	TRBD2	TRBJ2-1	TGTGCCAGCACCCTGAGAAGGGGCGGGGGAATCAATGAGCAGTTCTTC	CASTLRRGGGINEQFF
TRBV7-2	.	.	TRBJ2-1	TGTGCCAGCAGCTCCATAACTTCGCAGTTCTTC	CASSSITSQFF
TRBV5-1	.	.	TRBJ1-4	TGCGCCAGCAGCTCCGGACAGATAGGGGAAAAACTGTTTTTT	CASSSGQIGEKLFF
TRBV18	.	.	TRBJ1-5	TGTGCCAGCTCACCGACCGGGAGCGCGAATCAGCCCCAGCATTTT	CASSPTGSANQPQHF
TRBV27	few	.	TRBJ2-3	TGTGCCAGCAGTTTCAGGGGTGTTCGGACAGATACGCAGTATTTT	CASSFRGVRTDTQYF
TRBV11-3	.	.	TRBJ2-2	TGTGCCAGCAGCTTAAGACAGGCCGGAACCGGGGAGCTGTTTTTT	CASSLRQAGTGELFF
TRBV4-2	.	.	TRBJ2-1	TGTGCCAGCAGCCAGGGGCTAACCAACAATGAGCAGTTCTTC	CASSQGLTNNEQFF
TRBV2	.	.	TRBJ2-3	TGTGCCAGCAACCCGGGACACAGCATCACAGATACGCAGTATTTT	CASNPGHSITDTQYF
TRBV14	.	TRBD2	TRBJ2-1	TGTGCCAGCAGCCCCACTAGCGGAGCCTACAATGAGCAGTTCTTC	CASSPTSGAYNEQFF
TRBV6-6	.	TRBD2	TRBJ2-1	TGTGCCAGCAGGTCTAGCGGGGACTACAATGAGCAGTTCTTC	CASRSSGDYNEQFF
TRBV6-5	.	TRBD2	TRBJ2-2	TGTGCCAGCAGGACTAGCGGGAGTACCGGGGAGCTGTTTTTT	CASRTSGSTGELFF
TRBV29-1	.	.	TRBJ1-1	TGCAGCGTTAAACAGGGGAACACTGAAGCTTTCTTT	CSVKQGNTEAFF
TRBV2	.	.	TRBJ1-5	TGTGCCAGCCGGGCGACAGGCAATCAGCCCCAGCATTTT	CASRATGNQPQHF